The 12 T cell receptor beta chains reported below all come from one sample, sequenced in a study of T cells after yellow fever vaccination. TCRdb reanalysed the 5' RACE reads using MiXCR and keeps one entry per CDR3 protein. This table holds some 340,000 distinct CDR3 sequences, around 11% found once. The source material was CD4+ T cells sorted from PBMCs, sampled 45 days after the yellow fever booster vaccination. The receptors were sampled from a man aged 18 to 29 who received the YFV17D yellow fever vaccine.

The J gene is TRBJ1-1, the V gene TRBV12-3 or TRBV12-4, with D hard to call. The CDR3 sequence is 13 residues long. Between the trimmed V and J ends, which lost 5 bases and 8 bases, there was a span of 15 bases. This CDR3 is CASSGPGFVEAFF. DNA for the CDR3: TGTGCCAGCAGTGGCCCGGGTTTCGTAGAAGCTTTCTTT.

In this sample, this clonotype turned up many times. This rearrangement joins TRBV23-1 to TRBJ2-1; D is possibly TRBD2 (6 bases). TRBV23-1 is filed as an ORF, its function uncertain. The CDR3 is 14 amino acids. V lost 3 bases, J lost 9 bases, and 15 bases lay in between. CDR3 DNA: TGCGCCAGCAGTCAGCCCGGGGGAACTACTGAGCAGTTCTTC. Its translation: CASSQPGGTTEQFF.

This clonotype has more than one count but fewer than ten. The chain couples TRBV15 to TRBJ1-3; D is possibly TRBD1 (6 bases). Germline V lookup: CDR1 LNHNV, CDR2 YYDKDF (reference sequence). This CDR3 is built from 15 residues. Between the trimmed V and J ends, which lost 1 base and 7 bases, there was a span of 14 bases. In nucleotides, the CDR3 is TGTGCCACCAGCAGAGCGGGGGGCCCGAGCAACACCATATATTTT. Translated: CATSRAGGPSNTIYF. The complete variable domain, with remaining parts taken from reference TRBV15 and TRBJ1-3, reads DAMVIQNPRYQVTQFGKPVTLSCSQTLNHNVMYWYQQKSSQAPKLLFHYYDKDFNNEADTPDNFQSRRPNTSFCFLDIRSPGLGDTAMYLCATSRAGGPSNTIYFGEGSWLTVV.

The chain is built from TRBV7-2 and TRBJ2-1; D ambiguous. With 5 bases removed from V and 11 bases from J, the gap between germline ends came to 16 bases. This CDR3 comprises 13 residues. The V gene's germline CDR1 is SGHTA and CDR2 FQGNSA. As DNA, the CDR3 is TGTGCCAGCAGCCCTGGCCGCGGCCTACAGCAGTTCTTC. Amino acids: CASSPGRGLQQFF.

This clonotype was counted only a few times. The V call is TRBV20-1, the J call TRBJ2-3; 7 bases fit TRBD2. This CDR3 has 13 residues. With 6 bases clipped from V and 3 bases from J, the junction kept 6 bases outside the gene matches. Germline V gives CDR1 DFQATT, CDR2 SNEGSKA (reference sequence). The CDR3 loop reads CSAWDYATDTQYF. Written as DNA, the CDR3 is TGCAGTGCGTGGGACTACGCAACAGATACGCAGTATTTT.

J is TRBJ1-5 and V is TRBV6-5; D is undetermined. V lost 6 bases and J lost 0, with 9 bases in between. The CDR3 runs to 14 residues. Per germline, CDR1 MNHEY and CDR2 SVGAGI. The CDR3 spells CASRRHDSNQPQHF. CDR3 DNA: TGTGCCAGCAGACGACACGATAGCAATCAGCCCCAGCATTTT.

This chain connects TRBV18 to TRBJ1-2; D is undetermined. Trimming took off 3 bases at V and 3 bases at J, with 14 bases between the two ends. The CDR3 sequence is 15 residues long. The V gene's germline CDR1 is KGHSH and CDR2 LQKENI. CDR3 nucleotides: TGTGCCAGCTCACCTGATCTAGGGAAGGACTATGGCTACACCTTC. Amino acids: CASSPDLGKDYGYTF.

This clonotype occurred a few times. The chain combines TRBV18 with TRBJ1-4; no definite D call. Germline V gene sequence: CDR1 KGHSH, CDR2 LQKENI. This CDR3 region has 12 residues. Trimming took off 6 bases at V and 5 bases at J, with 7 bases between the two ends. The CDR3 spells CASSRRNEKLFF. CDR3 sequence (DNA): TGTGCCAGCTCCCGACGGAATGAAAAACTGTTTTTT.

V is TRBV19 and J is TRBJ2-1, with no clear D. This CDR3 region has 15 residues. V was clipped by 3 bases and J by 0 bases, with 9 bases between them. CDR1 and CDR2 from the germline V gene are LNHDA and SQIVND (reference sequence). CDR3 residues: CASSIWQSSYNEQFF. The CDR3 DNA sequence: TGTGCCAGTAGTATTTGGCAGAGCTCCTACAATGAGCAGTTCTTC.

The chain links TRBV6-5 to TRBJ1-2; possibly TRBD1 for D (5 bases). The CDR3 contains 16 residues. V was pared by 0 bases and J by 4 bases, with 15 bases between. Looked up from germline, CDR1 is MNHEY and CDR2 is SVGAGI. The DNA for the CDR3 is TGTGCCAGCAGTTACTCGGGGCAGACCTTTGCCTATGGCTACACCTTC. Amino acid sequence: CASSYSGQTFAYGYTF.

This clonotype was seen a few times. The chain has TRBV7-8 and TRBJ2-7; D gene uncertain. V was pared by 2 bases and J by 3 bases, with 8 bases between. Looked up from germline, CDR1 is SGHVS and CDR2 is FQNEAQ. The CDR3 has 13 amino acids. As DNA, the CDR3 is TGTGCCAGCAGCTTAAATACTGGCTACGAGCAGTACGTC. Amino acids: CASSLNTGYEQYV.

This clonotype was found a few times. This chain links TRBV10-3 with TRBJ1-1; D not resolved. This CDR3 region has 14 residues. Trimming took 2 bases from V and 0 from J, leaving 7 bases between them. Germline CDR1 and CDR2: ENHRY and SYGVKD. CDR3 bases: TGTGCCATCAGTGAGGTCGCGTTGAACACTGAAGCTTTCTTT. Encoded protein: CAISEVALNTEAFF.